Below, 22 T cell receptor beta chains from the same sample are listed, as sequenced in a study of T cells expressing NK-cell markers (dated by TCRdb to 2020 to 2022). Library creation used 5' RACE. Sequenced using an Illumina HiSeq 2000. TCRdb reprocessed the reads into one record per CDR3 protein sequence, lacking DNA. This specimen's table enumerates roughly 15,000 distinct CDR3 sequences. The ten largest account for 59% of the sample. Sequenced input: blood T cells: a sorted CD56 or NKG2C T cell subset, CD4+ or CD8+ T cells, or bulk PBMC T cells (not recorded which). Receptors were obtained from a man between 18 and 69 years old in good health.

The chain combines TRBV4-3 with TRBJ2-5. There are 15 residues in the CDR3. Germline V lookup: CDR1 LGHNA, CDR2 YSLEER. CDR3 protein: CASSQDWQVQETQYF.

This chain connects TRBV20-1 to TRBJ2-6. Germline CDR1 reads DFQATT; CDR2 reads SNEGSKA (reference sequence). CDR3 length: 14 residues. CDR3: CSAREESGANVLTF.

The CDR3 sequence is CSARDSETSGTDNEQFF. The chain links TRBV20-1 to TRBJ2-1; TCRdb's assignment of TRBD2 cannot be checked, as there is no DNA. Germline assignment: CDR1 DFQATT and CDR2 SNEGSKA (reference sequence). The CDR3 has 17 amino acids.

This CDR3 reads CASSLDSSGGYEQYF. V usage is TRBV7-2 and J usage is TRBJ2-7; TCRdb proposes TRBD2, but this gene call is untestable without DNA. CDR1 is SGHTA and CDR2 is FQGNSA in the germline V gene. The CDR3 contains 15 residues. The entire variable domain, with the rest obtained from reference TRBV7-2 and TRBJ2-7, is as follows: GAGVSQSPSNKVTEKGKDVELRCDPISGHTALYWYRQSLGQGLEFLIYFQGNSAPDKSGLPSDRFSAERTGGSVSTLTIQRTQQEDSAVYLCASSLDSSGGYEQYFGPGTRLTVT.

The chain carries TRBV4-3 and TRBJ2-3; TCRdb names TRBD1, which stays unverified in the absence of DNA. CDR1 is LGHNA, CDR2 YSLEER, per germline. The CDR3 has 16 amino acids. This CDR3 reads CASSQAGTANTDTQYF.

The chain employs TRBV12-3 or TRBV12-4 and TRBJ2-2; TCRdb designates TRBD2, a call that cannot be tested without DNA. The CDR3 length is 15 residues. Here the CDR3 reads CASNIRTGSAGELFF.

The chain carries TRBV29-1 and TRBJ1-2. Germline CDR1 and CDR2: SQVTM and ANQGSEA. The CDR3 is made up of 14 amino acids. CDR3 amino acids: CSVQPRRANYGYTF.

The genes are TRBV5-1 and TRBJ2-1. This CDR3 is built from 14 residues. The germline CDR1 and CDR2 sequences are SGHRS and YFSETQ. The CDR3 spells CASSLGQVNNEQFF. The entire variable domain, with the rest obtained from reference TRBV5-1 and TRBJ2-1, is as follows: KAGVTQTPRYLIKTRGQQVTLSCSPISGHRSVSWYQQTPGQGLQFLFEYFSETQRNKGNFPGRFSGRQFSNSRSEMNVSTLELGDSALYLCASSLGQVNNEQFFGPGTRLTVL.

The chain has TRBV7-2 and TRBJ2-1; TCRdb gives TRBD2 as the D gene, but with no DNA this cannot be confirmed. The germline CDR1 and CDR2 sequences are SGHTA and FQGNSA. The CDR3 totals 16 residues. This CDR3 is CASSLGGTSRNNEQFF.

The chain couples TRBV5-1 to TRBJ2-1; checking the TCRdb D call of TRBD2 is not possible without DNA. Germline CDR1 SGHRS, CDR2 YFSETQ. The length of the CDR3 is 18 residues. The chain's CDR3 is CASSLQGGSSILAAQQFF.

V and J are TRBV18 and TRBJ2-3; TCRdb gives TRBD1 as the D gene, but with no DNA this cannot be confirmed. The CDR3 sequence is 16 residues long. The germline V gene has CDR1 KGHSH and CDR2 LQKENI. The CDR3 region is CASSGRTGLSTDTQYF.

The chain couples TRBV12-3 or TRBV12-4 to TRBJ1-1; the TRBD1 assignment by TCRdb is unverifiable without DNA. This CDR3 has 15 amino acids. The CDR3 reads CASSYRDGGNTEAFF.

V is TRBV27 and J is TRBJ1-1; TCRdb's D gene call, TRBD1, goes unchecked for lack of DNA. CDR1 is MNHEY and CDR2 is SMNVEV in the germline V gene (reference sequence). The CDR3 covers 15 residues. The chain's CDR3 is CASSPGSPLYTEAFF.

The genes are TRBV5-6 and TRBJ2-5; TCRdb proposes TRBD2, but this gene call is untestable without DNA. The CDR3 sequence is 17 residues long. Germline values: CDR1 SGHDT, CDR2 YYEEEE. The CDR3 loop reads CASSLWGLSSLRETQYF.

V and J are TRBV28 and TRBJ2-4. The CDR3 loop spans 13 amino acids. CDR1 and CDR2 from the germline V gene are MDHEN and SYDVKM. The CDR3 spells CASRELGKNIQYF.

The V gene is TRBV7-8, the J gene TRBJ2-3; TCRdb reports TRBD2, a call that lacks DNA to check it against. This CDR3 is 19 amino acids long. Germline assignment: CDR1 SGHVS and CDR2 FQNEAQ. The CDR3 protein is CASSLVRLAGFSSTDTQYF.

V is TRBV12-3 or TRBV12-4 and J is TRBJ2-5; the D call of TRBD1 rests on TCRdb alone, since no DNA is present to check it. The CDR3 spans 14 residues. The CDR3 sequence is CASSFAGGRETQYF.

The gene calls are TRBV4-3 and TRBJ1-5; TCRdb's assignment of TRBD1 cannot be checked, as there is no DNA. Looked up from germline, CDR1 is LGHNA and CDR2 is YSLEER. The CDR3 is 15 amino acids. CDR3 in amino acids: CASSQNRGAGQPQHF.

The chain combines TRBV12-3 or TRBV12-4 with TRBJ1-5. The CDR3 sequence is 12 residues long. CDR3 in amino acids: CASSLLDQPQHF.

The chain employs TRBV20-1 and TRBJ2-7; TCRdb indicates TRBD1, and absent DNA this call remains unverified. The CDR3 is 12 residues long. Germline V gene lookup returns CDR1 DFQATT and CDR2 SNEGSKA (reference sequence). CDR3 amino acids: CSARDRVPPEYF.

This chain uses TRBV12-3 or TRBV12-4 with TRBJ1-2; TCRdb designates TRBD1, a call that cannot be tested without DNA. The length of the CDR3 is 12 residues. The CDR3 sequence: CASRNRGPGYTF.

The chain recombines TRBV4-1 with TRBJ2-3. The CDR3 covers 13 residues. Looked up from germline, CDR1 is MGHRA and CDR2 is YSYEKL. The CDR3 sequence: CASSQDHKNTQYF.